This note documents a single T cell receptor (beta chain) sequence. Its target is unknown. The sample originates from a study of graft-versus-host responses after intestinal transplantation. Study-level background: Grafts were multivisceral, liver-intestinal, or isolated intestinal.

Profiled with immunoSEQ multiplex PCR; TCRdb holds only in-frame clones, not every one. The table lists some 110,000 clones, 85% to 95% of them singletons. Germline CDR1 and CDR2: SEHNR and FQNEAQ (reference sequence). This CDR3 spans 13 amino acids. The V and J ends lost 8 bases and 3 bases respectively, with 13 bases between them. Sequences were derived from unstimulated CD8+ T cells sorted from spleen or lymph node cells, sampled before transplant. The receptor comes from a human donor who was the organ donor for an intestinal transplant. The chain is built from TRBV7-9 and TRBJ1-1; the D gene is possibly TRBD1 (5 bases). The CDR3 loop is CASVQAGHTEAFF. The DNA for the CDR3 is TGTGCCAGCGTACAAGCAGGGCACACTGAAGCTTTCTTT.